What follows are 24 T cell receptor beta chains derived from one specimen sequenced in a study of OX40 agonist ivuxolimab in advanced cancers. The method was immunoSEQ multiplex PCR; TCRdb's version includes in-frame clones alone and lacks a portion of them. The sample yields about 64,000 clones, 70% to 90% seen once. This specimen consisted of CD4+ or CD8+ T cells sorted from blood, obtained in a trial of the OX40 agonist ivuxolimab. These receptors came from an adult with an advanced solid tumor such as melanoma, head and neck, liver or kidney cancer.

The rearrangement uses TRBV29-1 and TRBJ1-1; a possible D gene is TRBD1 (6 bases). This CDR3 has 13 residues. CDR1 SQVTM and CDR2 ANQGSEA come from the germline V gene. V was cut by 6 bases and J by 5 bases, with 16 bases left in between. CDR3 amino acids: CSVTWTQGTEAFF. In nucleotides, the CDR3 is TGCAGCGTGACTTGGACTCAGGGGACTGAAGCTTTCTTT.

This clone was counted a single time. V gene TRBV18 combines with J gene TRBJ1-5; 8 bases map to TRBD1. In germline, CDR1 is KGHSH, CDR2 LQKENI. The CDR3 sequence is 14 residues long. V was clipped by 5 bases and J by 3 bases; unmatched bases: 3. CDR3 bases: TGTGCCAGCTCAGGGGGACAGGTCAATCAGCCCCAGCATTTT. This sequence encodes CASSGGQVNQPQHF.

This chain connects TRBV11-2 to TRBJ2-3, with 7 positions matching TRBD2. CDR3 length: 14 amino acids. Germline CDR1 is SGHAT and CDR2 is FQNNGV. With V trimmed by 5 bases and J by 8 bases, 10 bases remained unmatched. CDR3 nucleotide sequence: TGTGCCAGCAGCCCCATGACTAGCATGACTACGCAGTATTTT. Amino acid sequence: CASSPMTSMTTQYF.

The chain combines TRBV12-1 with TRBJ2-5; the tabulated D call, TRBD1, remains unverified against the DNA. TRBV12-1 is recorded as a pseudogene. The length of the CDR3 is 13 residues. The CDR3 reads CASTQWGHETQYF. The CDR3 bases are TGTGCCAGCACCCAATGGGGGCACGAGACCCAGTACTTC.

CDR3 sequence (DNA): TGTGCCAGCAGCTTAGGCCGGGGGACCTACGAGCAGTACTTC. As protein: CASSLGRGTYEQYF. The chain couples TRBV11-3 to TRBJ2-7; a weak D match, TRBD2 (6 bases). This CDR3 is built from 14 residues. V was shortened by 1 base and J by 2 bases, with 9 bases between the two germline ends. CDR1 is SGHNT, CDR2 YENEEA, per germline.

The chain is built from TRBV5-4 and TRBJ2-7; 8 bases are shared with TRBD2. This CDR3 contains 15 residues. V lost 4 bases and J lost 3; bases outside the gene matches: 9. In germline, CDR1 is SGHNT, CDR2 YYREEE (reference sequence). The CDR3 DNA is TGTGCCAGCAGCCTCCCGGGCGGGAGGAACTACGAGCAGTACTTC. This translates into CASSLPGGRNYEQYF.

The chain links TRBV5-1 to TRBJ2-7; D may be TRBD1 (6 bases). Looked up from germline, CDR1 is SGHRS and CDR2 is YFSETQ. Trimming removed 4 bases at V and 0 bases at J, with 14 bases between. This CDR3 is 15 amino acids long. CDR3 in amino acids: CASSPGQIPSYEQYF. In nucleotides, the CDR3 is TGCGCCAGCAGCCCCGGACAGATACCCTCCTACGAGCAGTACTTC.

The count of this clone is one. The V gene is TRBV10-3, the J gene TRBJ1-1; tentative D call: TRBD1 (6 bases). Trimming cost V 6 bases and J 6 bases, with 14 bases left between them. The CDR3 length is 13 residues. In germline, CDR1 is ENHRY, CDR2 SYGVKD. As DNA, the CDR3 is TGTGCCATCAGAGAGCAGGAGGGGGCTGAAGCTTTCTTT. Translated, it gives CAIREQEGAEAFF.

The chain has TRBV7-2 and TRBJ2-3, with D tentatively TRBD1 (6 bases). V lost 5 bases and J lost 8, with 14 bases in between. Germline values: CDR1 SGHTA, CDR2 FQGNSA. The CDR3 contains 13 residues. The CDR3 region is CASSLDLGGTQYF. As DNA, the CDR3 is TGTGCCAGCAGCCTAGATCTAGGGGGTACGCAGTATTTT.

The J gene is TRBJ1-2, the V gene TRBV6-6; D is unresolved. The ends were cut back, 7 bases at V and 3 bases at J, with 12 bases in the middle. CDR1 is MNHNY and CDR2 is SVGAGI in the germline V gene (reference sequence). The CDR3 covers 13 residues. The CDR3 DNA sequence: TGTGCCAGCACAATAACGCCGGACTATGGCTACACCTTC. The encoded protein is CASTITPDYGYTF.

This rearrangement joins TRBV29-1 to TRBJ1-2, with 10 bases aligning to TRBD1. V lost 4 bases, J lost 7 bases, and 15 bases stayed unmatched. The CDR3 length is 16 residues. Germline CDR1 is SQVTM and CDR2 is ANQGSEA. The CDR3 loop is CSVVGSGQGFFGGYTF. The CDR3 nucleotides are TGCAGCGTTGTCGGTTCGGGACAGGGGTTTTTTGGTGGCTACACCTTC.

The chain couples TRBV10-3 to TRBJ1-4; a weak D match, TRBD1 (5 bases). The length of the CDR3 is 15 residues. Trimming took off 4 bases at V and 0 bases at J, with 9 bases between the two ends. CDR1 and CDR2 (germline): ENHRY, SYGVKD. The CDR3 DNA follows: TGTGCCATCAGTGGGACAACTGCAACTAATGAAAAACTGTTTTTT. This sequence encodes CAISGTTATNEKLFF.

V is TRBV9 and J is TRBJ2-5; TRBD2 matches at 11 bases. This CDR3 contains 16 residues. From germline, CDR1 is SGDLS and CDR2 YYNGEE. V shed 4 bases, J shed 9 bases, and the junction held 14 bases outside the gene matches. CDR3 in amino acids: CASSSPGTSGTMAQYF. CDR3 in DNA: TGTGCCAGCAGCTCTCCCGGGACTAGCGGTACTATGGCCCAGTACTTC. Combining the CDR3 with reference TRBV9 and TRBJ2-5 gives the whole variable domain DSGVTQTPKHLITATGQRVTLRCSPRSGDLSVYWYQQSLDQGLQFLIQYYNGEERAKGNILERFSAQQFPDLHSELNLSSLELGDSALYFCASSSPGTSGTMAQYFGPGTRLLVL.

V is TRBV4-1 and J is TRBJ2-3, with TRBD1 as a possible D gene (5 bases). V was cut by 1 base and J by 1 base, with 12 bases left in between. The CDR3 length is 16 residues. Per germline, CDR1 MGHRA and CDR2 YSYEKL. DNA of the CDR3: TGCGCCAGCAGCCAAGTATCAGGGCCGCGCACAGATACGCAGTATTTT. This gives the protein CASSQVSGPRTDTQYF.

The chain employs TRBV7-2 and TRBJ2-2; D call uncertain. This CDR3 region has 15 residues. Per germline, CDR1 SGHTA and CDR2 FQGNSA. The V end was cut by 2 bases, the J end by 3 bases, with 10 bases between. DNA of the CDR3: TGTGCCAGCAGCTTACGGGCGTCGGACACCGGGGAGCTGTTTTTT. Translation gives CASSLRASDTGELFF.

The chain couples TRBV5-1 to TRBJ2-1; D uncertain. Germline V gives CDR1 SGHRS, CDR2 YFSETQ. V was clipped by 3 bases and J by 10 bases, with 8 bases between them. CDR3 length equals 11 residues. CDR3 protein: CASSSQWEQFF. The DNA for the CDR3 is TGCGCCAGCAGCTCGCAATGGGAGCAGTTCTTC.

The gene calls are TRBV2 and TRBJ1-4, with 10 bases fitting TRBD1. The CDR3 runs to 15 residues. Germline loops: CDR1 SNHLY, CDR2 FYNNEI. Unmatched junction bases numbered 3, after V lost 5 bases and J lost 3 bases. CDR3 sequence: CASSRTGGANEKLFF. In DNA form, the CDR3 reads TGTGCCAGCAGTCGGACAGGGGGTGCTAATGAAAAACTGTTTTTT.

The rearrangement uses TRBV6-6 and TRBJ1-2, with D possibly TRBD1 on 6 matching bases. This CDR3 is 13 amino acids long. The V gene's germline CDR1 is MNHNY and CDR2 SVGAGI (reference sequence). V gave up 5 bases and J gave up 8 bases, with 15 bases separating them. CDR3 loop: CASSGGGARGYTF. CDR3 DNA sequence: TGTGCCAGCAGTGGTGGGGGGGCGCGCGGCTACACCTTC.

The V call is TRBV7-3, the J call TRBJ2-2; 7 nucleotides align to TRBD2. Losses at the gene ends were 5 bases for V and 4 bases for J; bases not matched to a gene: 4. Germline V gives CDR1 SGHTA, CDR2 FQGTGA. CDR3 length: 14 amino acids. CDR3 loop: CASSPGGSTGELFF. In DNA, the CDR3 is TGTGCCAGCAGCCCCGGGGGGTCCACCGGGGAGCTGTTTTTT.

Of note for this clone: A much larger clone differs from this one at a single base, so this may be a read error. The chain is built from TRBV7-2 and TRBJ2-5; unclear D gene. The V gene's germline CDR1 is SGHTA and CDR2 FQGNSA. The V end lost 0 bases, the J end lost 2 bases, and 4 bases lay between the germline ends. The CDR3 sequence is 13 residues long. CDR3 bases: TGTGCCAGCAGCTTAGCCCAGCAAGAGACCCAGTACTTC. Its translation is CASSLAQQETQYF.

The chain has TRBV7-2 and TRBJ2-3; TRBD2 matches 12 bases. The CDR3 covers 17 residues. With V trimmed by 5 bases and J by 5 bases, 11 bases remained unmatched. Germline assignment: CDR1 SGHTA and CDR2 FQGNSA. As DNA, the CDR3 is TGTGCCAGCAGCCCTAGCGGGGGGGCAATCAGGAGAGATACGCAGTATTTT. Encoded protein: CASSPSGGAIRRDTQYF.

V gene TRBV7-3 combines with J gene TRBJ2-3; TRBD2 might be the D (5 bases). The CDR3 has 14 residues. CDR1 is SGHTA, CDR2 FQGTGA, per germline. V was trimmed by 3 bases and J by 5 bases, leaving 12 bases between them. The CDR3 DNA is TGTGCCAGCAGCTTGTCTACCCGGGGAGATACGCAGTATTTT. It translates to CASSLSTRGDTQYF.

CDR3 sequence reads: CAWSLGQQETQYF. CDR3 DNA sequence: TGTGCCTGGAGTCTTGGACAGCAAGAGACCCAGTACTTC. V usage is TRBV30 and J usage is TRBJ2-5, with a weak D call TRBD1 (6 bases). The CDR3 has 13 amino acids. V lost 2 bases and J 2 bases, leaving 9 bases between the germline ends. Germline V lookup: CDR1 GTSNPN, CDR2 SVGIG (reference sequence).

J is TRBJ2-7 and V is TRBV5-4; no definite D call. Germline V gene data show CDR1 as SGHNT and CDR2 as YYREEE (reference sequence). Trimming pared 6 bases from V and 7 bases from J, leaving 26 bases between. This CDR3 has 16 amino acids. CDR3 protein: CASIPALPAVCWEQYF. CDR3 nucleotide sequence: TGTGCCAGCATCCCTGCCTTACCGGCGGTTTGTTGGGAGCAGTACTTC.